The 31 T cell receptor beta chains in this list originate from one sample, sequenced in a study of blood T cell repertoires in COVID-19. TCRdb's table, derived via immunoSEQ multiplex PCR, lists solely in-frame clones and lacks some. The repertoire includes over 130,000 clones, around 80% of them detected once, and 4.5% sits in the top ten. The specimen sequenced was peripheral blood. The receptor set was obtained from a woman of 80 years or more with active or convalescent COVID-19.

V and J are TRBV7-3 and TRBJ2-3; TRBD2 aligns across 7 bases. Trimming at V came to 5 bases and at J to 10 bases, leaving 6 bases not matched to a gene. The CDR3 runs to 12 residues. The germline V gene has CDR1 SGHTA and CDR2 FQGTGA. CDR3 DNA: TGTGCCAGCAGCCCGACGGGGAGGGCGCAGTATTTT. This gives the protein CASSPTGRAQYF.

The chain links TRBV3-1 (or the pseudogene TRBV3-2) to TRBJ2-7, with 12 positions matching TRBD1. Trimming took 2 bases from V and 1 from J; bases not matched to a gene: 3. CDR1 is LGHDT and CDR2 is YNNKEL in the germline V gene (reference sequence). The length of the CDR3 is 16 residues. CDR3 sequence (DNA): TGTGCCAGCAGCCAATGGGACAGGGGGCGATCCTACGAGCAGTACTTC. Its protein is CASSQWDRGRSYEQYF.

V usage is TRBV11-1 and J usage is TRBJ2-5; 7 positions agree with TRBD2. The length of the CDR3 is 15 residues. Looked up from germline, CDR1 is SGHAT and CDR2 is FQDESV (reference sequence). With 1 base clipped from V and 3 bases from J, the junction kept 5 bases outside the gene matches. The CDR3 DNA reads TGTGCCAGCAGCTTAGGGGGGACTAAAGAAGAGACCCAGTACTTC. This translates into CASSLGGTKEETQYF. The variable domain in full, completed from reference TRBV11-1 and TRBJ2-5, reads EAEVAQSPRYKITEKSQAVAFWCDPISGHATLYWYRQILGQGPELLVQFQDESVVDDSQLPKDRFSAERLKGVDSTLKIQPAELGDSAMYLCASSLGGTKEETQYFGPGTRLLVL.

The CDR3 loop reads CASSGWASGGQETQYF. Here the CDR3 DNA reads TGTGCCAGCAGCGGGTGGGCTAGCGGGGGCCAAGAGACCCAGTACTTC. The rearrangement uses TRBV5-6 and TRBJ2-5; 10 bases agree with TRBD2. CDR3 length: 16 residues. V trimming: 4 bases; J trimming: 1 base; junction bases outside the gene matches: 7. Germline loops: CDR1 SGHDT, CDR2 YYEEEE.

This chain links TRBV12-3 or TRBV12-4 with TRBJ1-2; no firm D call. The CDR3 extends over 11 amino acids. V lost 4 bases, J lost 5 bases, and 5 bases lay in between. In DNA, the CDR3 is TGTGCCAGCAGTTACGGGTATGGCTACACCTTC. This translates into CASSYGYGYTF.

V usage is TRBV30 and J usage is TRBJ1-2; 10 bases align to TRBD1. Germline V CDR1 and CDR2: GTSNPN, SVGIG (reference sequence). The CDR3 loop spans 13 amino acids. V was clipped by 3 bases and J by 4 bases; unmatched bases: 2. Here the CDR3 reads CAWRTGGGYGYTF. For the CDR3, the DNA is TGTGCCTGGAGGACAGGGGGCGGCTATGGCTACACCTTC.

The chain uses TRBV6-5 and TRBJ2-2; 8 bases are shared with TRBD1. CDR3 size: 16 residues. V gave up 2 bases and J gave up 6 bases; unmatched junction bases: 8. The germline CDR1 and CDR2 sequences are MNHEY and SVGAGI. The CDR3 spells CASSYPQGAEAGELFF. The DNA for the CDR3 is TGTGCCAGCAGTTACCCCCAGGGGGCCGAGGCCGGGGAGCTGTTTTTT.

The chain carries TRBV24-1 and TRBJ1-5; TRBD1 is a possible D gene (5 bases). Germline-derived CDR1 and CDR2 are KGHDR and SFDVKD. Deletions cut 9 bases from V and 0 bases from J, with 17 bases between. The CDR3 has 16 residues. The CDR3 is CATPFLGDYSNQPQHF. The CDR3 DNA follows: TGTGCCACCCCGTTCCTAGGGGATTATAGCAATCAGCCCCAGCATTTT.

This clone was recorded only once. This chain connects TRBV5-5 to TRBJ1-5; D not certain. Trimming pared 4 bases from V and 3 bases from J, leaving 14 bases between. Germline V gene sequence: CDR1 SGHKS, CDR2 YYEKEE (reference sequence). CDR3 length equals 15 residues. The CDR3 spells CASSPNAGINQPQHF. CDR3 nucleotide sequence: TGTGCCAGCAGCCCAAACGCGGGGATCAATCAGCCCCAGCATTTT. Drawing the rest from reference TRBV5-5 and TRBJ1-5, the complete variable domain is DAGVTQSPTHLIKTRGQQVTLRCSPISGHKSVSWYQQVLGQGPQFIFQYYEKEERGRGNFPDRFSARQFPNYSSELNVNALLLGDSALYLCASSPNAGINQPQHFGDGTRLSIL.

The CDR3 region has the DNA TGTGCCAGCAGCAACCGGGACAGGGAGTTGGCAGATACGCAGTATTTT. This sequence encodes CASSNRDRELADTQYF. The rearrangement uses TRBV4-2 and TRBJ2-3; 9 bases map to TRBD1. The germline V gene has CDR1 LGHNA and CDR2 YNFKEQ. After removal of 5 bases from V and 4 bases from J, the junction contained 10 bases not matched to a gene. This CDR3 spans 16 amino acids.

The V and J genes are TRBV28 and TRBJ1-6; 7 bases fit TRBD1. Trimming at V came to 8 bases and at J to 6 bases, leaving 13 bases not matched to a gene. From germline, CDR1 is MDHEN and CDR2 SYDVKM. The CDR3 is 16 amino acids. The CDR3 region has the DNA TGTGCCAGCTACTCCACAGGGGATTCATTTAATTCACCCCTCCACTTT. Translated, it gives CASYSTGDSFNSPLHF.

This clone was recorded only once. The J gene is TRBJ2-1, the V gene TRBV7-3, with 7 bases matching TRBD1. The germline V gene has CDR1 SGHTA and CDR2 FQGTGA. The V segment lost 3 bases and the J segment 6 bases; nucleotides outside the gene matches: 2. There are 13 residues in the CDR3. The CDR3 DNA reads as TGTGCCAGCAGCTTGACAGGGACCAATGAGCAGTTCTTC. It translates to CASSLTGTNEQFF. Full variable domain (remainder filled in from reference TRBV7-3 and TRBJ2-1): GAGVSQTPSNKVTEKGKYVELRCDPISGHTALYWYRQSLGQGPEFLIYFQGTGAADDSGLPNDRFFAVRPEGSVSTLKIQRTERGDSAVYLCASSLTGTNEQFFGPGTRLTVL.

In nucleotides, the CDR3 is TGTGCCAGCAACCGAAACAGGGGACCACTCTATGGCTACACCTTC. This gives the protein CASNRNRGPLYGYTF. The chain recombines TRBV6-5 with TRBJ1-2, with 7 nucleotides matching TRBD1. The J segment lost 4 bases and the V segment lost 7 bases, leaving 12 bases of the junction unmatched. The germline V gene encodes CDR1 MNHEY and CDR2 SVGAGI. The CDR3 is 15 residues long.

The genes are TRBV5-6 and TRBJ1-2, with 10 bases fitting TRBD1. Trimming removed 1 base from V and 4 bases from J; junction bases left unmatched: 4. Germline values: CDR1 SGHDT, CDR2 YYEEEE. This CDR3 region has 15 residues. Here the CDR3 DNA reads TGTGCCAGCAGCTTGATTGGACAGGGGGTCTATGGCTACACCTTC. Encoded protein: CASSLIGQGVYGYTF.

This clone has just a few counts. The chain couples TRBV5-4 to TRBJ1-6; D is possibly TRBD1 (6 bases). Per germline, CDR1 SGHNT and CDR2 YYREEE (reference sequence). Deletions cut 4 bases from V and 14 bases from J, with 13 bases between. This CDR3 contains 12 residues. DNA of the CDR3: TGTGCCAGCAGCCCTGGCGACAGGTCCCTCCACTTT. Protein sequence: CASSPGDRSLHF.

This clone showed up just once. J is TRBJ2-7 and V is TRBV30, with TRBD2 as a possible D gene (6 bases). The CDR3 consists of 14 residues. Germline V gene lookup returns CDR1 GTSNPN and CDR2 SVGIG (reference sequence). Trimming left V 4 bases short and J 2 bases short, with 15 bases between. The CDR3 bases are TGTGCCTGGAACGCCGGGACTGTGACCTACGAGCAGTACTTC. It encodes CAWNAGTVTYEQYF.

This clone was observed a few times. The V gene is TRBV27, the J gene TRBJ1-6, with 10 bases matching TRBD1. The length of the CDR3 is 15 residues. V lost 6 bases to trimming and J lost 7 bases; unmatched junction nucleotides: 6. Germline V gene lookup returns CDR1 MNHEY and CDR2 SMNVEV (reference sequence). Here the CDR3 DNA reads TGTGCCAGCAGATTAGGGACAGGGGTAAATTCACCCCTCCACTTT. Translated, it gives CASRLGTGVNSPLHF.

CDR3 protein: CASSPAHTNVRTF. For the CDR3, the DNA is TGTGCCAGCAGTCCTGCCCACACCAACGTTCGCACCTTC. The chain links TRBV6-5 to TRBJ1-2; D is undetermined. V lost 5 bases and J lost 13, with 20 bases in between. The CDR3 runs 13 residues. CDR1 and CDR2 from the germline V gene are MNHEY and SVGAGI.

V is TRBV5-1 and J is TRBJ2-3, with D perhaps TRBD1 (6 bases). This CDR3 is 15 amino acids long. Per germline, CDR1 SGHRS and CDR2 YFSETQ. The ends were cut back, 2 bases at V and 1 base at J, with 11 bases in the middle. The CDR3 is CASSLLQGGTDTQYF. CDR3 coding DNA: TGCGCCAGCAGCTTACTACAGGGAGGCACAGATACGCAGTATTTT. Looking up the rest from reference TRBV5-1 and TRBJ2-3 gives the full variable domain: KAGVTQTPRYLIKTRGQQVTLSCSPISGHRSVSWYQQTPGQGLQFLFEYFSETQRNKGNFPGRFSGRQFSNSRSEMNVSTLELGDSALYLCASSLLQGGTDTQYFGPGTRLTVL.

V usage is TRBV19 and J usage is TRBJ1-5, with 10 bases aligning to TRBD1. After removal of 3 bases from V and 1 base from J, the junction contained 3 bases not matched to a gene. There are 16 residues in the CDR3. CDR1 and CDR2 (germline): LNHDA, SQIVND (reference sequence). The CDR3, as DNA: TGTGCCAGTAGTATGGGGACAGGGGACAGCAATCAGCCCCAGCATTTT. Encoded protein: CASSMGTGDSNQPQHF.

This CDR3 is CASSAAGGGQFF. CDR3 DNA: TGTGCCAGCAGCGCAGCAGGAGGAGGGCAGTTCTTC. This rearrangement joins TRBV21-1 to TRBJ2-1; the D call of TRBD2 is as the table states it, not checked on the DNA. TRBV21-1 is a pseudogene locus. The CDR3 loop spans 12 amino acids.

J is TRBJ2-5 and V is TRBV11-2, with TRBD2 as a possible D gene (6 bases). With 1 base removed from V and 1 base from J, the gap between germline ends came to 10 bases. The CDR3 contains 15 residues. From germline, CDR1 is SGHAT and CDR2 FQNNGV. CDR3 region: CASSLAIGGQETQYF. CDR3 coding DNA: TGTGCCAGCAGCTTAGCGATCGGGGGCCAAGAGACCCAGTACTTC.

This clone came up a few times. The V gene is TRBV5-1, the J gene TRBJ1-1; possibly TRBD1 for D (6 bases). The CDR3 consists of 14 residues. V was shortened by 0 bases and J by 1 base, with 7 bases between the two germline ends. CDR1 is SGHRS, CDR2 YFSETQ, per germline. The CDR3 here is CASSLAGANTEAFF. In nucleotides, the CDR3 is TGCGCCAGCAGCTTGGCAGGGGCGAACACTGAAGCTTTCTTT.

This CDR3 reads CASSVAGKNTEAFF. The CDR3 DNA follows: TGTGCCAGCAGCGTAGCAGGGAAGAACACTGAAGCTTTCTTT. This rearrangement joins TRBV9 to TRBJ1-1; tentatively, D is TRBD1 (5 bases). This CDR3 has 14 amino acids. The V end lost 0 bases, the J end lost 1 base, and 7 bases lay between the germline ends. CDR1 is SGDLS and CDR2 is YYNGEE in the germline V gene.

This clone was detected a few times. The CDR3 nucleotides read TGTGCCAGCTCACCGACGACAGGGGGCATCTCTGAAGCTTTCTTT. Translated, it gives CASSPTTGGISEAFF. The chain joins TRBV18 to TRBJ1-1; 10 nucleotides match TRBD1. CDR1 and CDR2 from the germline V gene are KGHSH and LQKENI. CDR3 length: 15 amino acids. The junction had 7 bases not matched to a gene; V was cut back by 3 bases and J by 6 bases.

The chain joins TRBV2 to TRBJ1-2; D is unresolved. The CDR3 is 12 residues long. V lost 8 bases to trimming and J lost 4 bases, with 11 bases between them. The germline V gene encodes CDR1 SNHLY and CDR2 FYNNEI. The chain's CDR3 is CASRRTSYGYTF. CDR3 in DNA: TGTGCCAGCCGGAGAACCTCCTATGGCTACACCTTC. Full variable domain (outside the CDR3, taken from reference TRBV2 and TRBJ1-2): EPEVTQTPSHQVTQMGQEVILRCVPISNHLYFYWYRQILGQKVEFLVSFYNNEISEKSEIFDDQFSVERPDGSNFTLKIRSTKLEDSAMYFCASRRTSYGYTFGSGTRLTVV.

This clone turned up a few times. This chain uses TRBV27 with TRBJ1-3; D not certain. The CDR3 extends over 15 amino acids. V was pared by 2 bases and J by 3 bases, with 11 bases between. Germline CDR1 is MNHEY and CDR2 is SMNVEV (reference sequence). CDR3 amino acids: CASSLTRANGNTIYF. The CDR3 region has the DNA TGTGCCAGCAGTTTAACTAGGGCCAATGGAAACACCATATATTTT.

The chain carries TRBV7-3 and TRBJ2-1; 7 bases map to TRBD2. From germline, CDR1 is SGHTA and CDR2 FQGTGA. This CDR3 is 17 amino acids long. J was trimmed by 7 bases and V by 5 bases; bases with no gene match: 17. The CDR3 sequence is CASSIMGWRGGANEQFF. CDR3 DNA: TGTGCCAGCAGCATCATGGGGTGGCGGGGAGGGGCAAATGAGCAGTTCTTC.

This clone was seen a few times. V usage is TRBV5-1 and J usage is TRBJ1-2; TRBD1 matches at 7 bases. Germline V lookup: CDR1 SGHRS, CDR2 YFSETQ. This CDR3 spans 14 amino acids. V gave up 3 bases and J gave up 3 bases; unmatched junction bases: 5. The CDR3 loop is CASSSGQAHYGYTF. Here the CDR3 DNA reads TGCGCCAGCAGCTCTGGACAGGCGCACTATGGCTACACCTTC.

The chain is built from TRBV12-5 and TRBJ2-1; TRBD2 is a possible D gene (5 bases). Germline lookup yields CDR1 LGHNT and CDR2 FRNRAP. Trimming took off 4 bases at V and 6 bases at J, with 10 bases between the two ends. The CDR3 spans 13 residues. CDR3 residues: CASGSPGINEQFF. CDR3 coding DNA: TGTGCTAGTGGTTCCCCGGGGATCAATGAGCAGTTCTTC.

The rearrangement links TRBV25-1 to TRBJ2-7; tentative D call: TRBD1 (6 bases). CDR1 and CDR2 from the germline V gene are MGHDK and SYGVNS. This CDR3 is built from 15 residues. The V gene lost 4 bases and the J gene lost 2 bases, with 15 bases spanning the gap. CDR3 sequence: CASSGPQGLTYEQYF. CDR3 sequence (DNA): TGTGCCAGCAGTGGACCGCAGGGGCTAACCTACGAGCAGTACTTC.